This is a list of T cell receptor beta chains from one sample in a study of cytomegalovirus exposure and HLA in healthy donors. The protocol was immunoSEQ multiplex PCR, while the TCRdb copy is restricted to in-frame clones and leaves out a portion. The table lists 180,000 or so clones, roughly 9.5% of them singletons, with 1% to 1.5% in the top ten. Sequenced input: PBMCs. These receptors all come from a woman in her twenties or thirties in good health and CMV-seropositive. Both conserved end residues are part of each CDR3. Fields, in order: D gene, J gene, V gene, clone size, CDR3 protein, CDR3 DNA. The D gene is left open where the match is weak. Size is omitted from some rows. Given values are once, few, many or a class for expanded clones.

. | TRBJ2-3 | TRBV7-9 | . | CASSPPADTQYF | TGTGCCAGCAGCCCACCAGCAGATACGCAGTATTTT
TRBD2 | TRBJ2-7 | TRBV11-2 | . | CASSPGLAGNEQYF | TGTGCCAGCAGCCCGGGACTAGCGGGAAACGAGCAGTACTTC
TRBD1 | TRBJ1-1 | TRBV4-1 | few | CASSQIRQGGTEAFF | TGCGCCAGCAGCCAGATCCGACAGGGTGGGACTGAAGCTTTCTTT
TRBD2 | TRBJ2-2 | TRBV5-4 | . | CASSEGLAGGGTGELFF | TGTGCCAGCAGCGAGGGACTAGCGGGAGGCGGCACCGGGGAGCTGTTTTTT
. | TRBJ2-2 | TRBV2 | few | CASSGRPEEELFF | TGTGCCAGCAGTGGAAGGCCAGAGGAGGAGCTGTTTTTT
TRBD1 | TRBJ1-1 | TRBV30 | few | CACPTGGSSEAFF | TGTGCCTGCCCCACAGGGGGGTCGTCTGAAGCTTTCTTT
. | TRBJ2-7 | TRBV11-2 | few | CASSLGDDSSYEQYF | TGTGCCAGCAGCTTGGGTGACGACAGCTCCTACGAGCAGTACTTC
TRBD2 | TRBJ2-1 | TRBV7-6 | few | CASSSYGDGRAEEQFF | TGTGCCAGCAGCTCCTACGGAGACGGGAGGGCCGAGGAGCAGTTCTTC
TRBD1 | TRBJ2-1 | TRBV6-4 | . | CASSEWGQDGDEQFF | TGTGCCAGCAGTGAGTGGGGACAGGATGGGGATGAGCAGTTCTTC
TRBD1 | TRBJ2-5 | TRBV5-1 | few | CASSSGDRGPETQYF | TGCGCCAGCAGCTCGGGGGACAGGGGGCCGGAGACCCAGTACTTC
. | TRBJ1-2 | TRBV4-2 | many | CASSQDPQGTYGYTF | TGTGCCAGCAGCCAAGACCCGCAGGGGACATATGGCTACACCTTC
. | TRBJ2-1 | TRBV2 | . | CASGTDGSEQFF | TGTGCCAGCGGTACAGACGGTAGTGAGCAGTTCTTC
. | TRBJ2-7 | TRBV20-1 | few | CSATLNEQYF | TGCAGTGCCACCCTAAACGAGCAGTACTTC
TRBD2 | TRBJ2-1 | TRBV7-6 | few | CATQTSGRAEQFF | TGTGCCACCCAGACTAGCGGGAGAGCTGAGCAGTTCTTC
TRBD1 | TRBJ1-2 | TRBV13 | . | CASSLLRDRGNGYTF | TGTGCCAGCAGCTTACTCCGGGACAGGGGGAATGGCTACACCTTC
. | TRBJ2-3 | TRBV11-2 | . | CASSLANTDTQYF | TGTGCCAGCAGCTTAGCAAACACAGATACGCAGTATTTT
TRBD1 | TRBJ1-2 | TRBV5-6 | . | CASSPGTVGYGYTF | TGTGCCAGCAGCCCAGGGACAGTTGGTTATGGCTACACCTTC
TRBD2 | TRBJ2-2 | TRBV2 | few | CASRETSTHTGELFF | TGTGCCAGCAGGGAGACTAGCACTCACACCGGGGAGCTGTTTTTT
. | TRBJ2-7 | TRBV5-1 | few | CASSLDGRDYEQYF | TGCGCCAGCAGCTTGGACGGCAGGGACTACGAGCAGTACTTC
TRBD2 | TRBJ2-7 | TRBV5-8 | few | CASSLRRTSGTYEQYF | TGCGCCAGCAGCTTAAGGAGGACTAGCGGGACCTACGAGCAGTACTTC
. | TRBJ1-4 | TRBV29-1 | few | CSVVLGADEKLFF | TGCAGCGTTGTTCTGGGGGCGGATGAAAAACTGTTTTTT
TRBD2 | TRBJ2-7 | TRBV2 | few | CASSDRGTTVSYEQYF | TGTGCCAGCAGTGACCGTGGGACTACCGTCTCCTACGAGCAGTACTTC
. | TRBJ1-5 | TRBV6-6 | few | CASSAEQGSQPQHF | TGTGCCAGCAGTGCTGAACAGGGTTCTCAGCCCCAGCATTTT
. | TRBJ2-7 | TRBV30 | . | CAWNEQVVAYEQYF | TGTGCCTGGAATGAACAGGTGGTAGCCTACGAGCAGTACTTC
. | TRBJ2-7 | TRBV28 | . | CASSLLSYEQYF | TGTGCCAGCAGCTTACTTTCCTACGAGCAGTACTTC
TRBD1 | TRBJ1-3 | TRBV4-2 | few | CASSQVRQGDTIYF | TGTGCCAGCAGCCAAGTGCGCCAGGGGGACACCATATATTTT
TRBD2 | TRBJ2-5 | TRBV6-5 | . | CASRIQLAAQETQYF | TGTGCCAGCAGAATTCAACTAGCGGCCCAAGAGACCCAGTACTTC
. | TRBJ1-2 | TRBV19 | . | CASSIAGTNYGYTF | TGTGCCAGTAGTATAGCCGGGACAAACTATGGCTACACCTTC
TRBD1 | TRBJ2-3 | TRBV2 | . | CASSDWTGGFTDTQYF | TGTGCCAGCAGTGATTGGACAGGGGGCTTCACAGATACGCAGTATTTT
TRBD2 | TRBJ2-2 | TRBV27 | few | CASSRWTSGNTGELFF | TGTGCCAGCAGTAGGTGGACTAGCGGGAATACCGGGGAGCTGTTTTTT
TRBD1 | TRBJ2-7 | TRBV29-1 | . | CSTGQGGEQYF | TGCAGCACGGGACAGGGGGGAGAGCAGTACTTC
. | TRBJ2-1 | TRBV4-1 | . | CASSQDLWAAGEQFF | TGCGCCAGCAGCCAAGATCTCTGGGCCGCAGGTGAGCAGTTCTTC
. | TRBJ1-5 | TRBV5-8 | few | CASSSTGSNQPQHF | TGTGCCAGCAGCTCCACAGGGAGCAATCAGCCCCAGCATTTT
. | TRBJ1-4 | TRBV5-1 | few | CASSLGTARDEKLFF | TGCGCCAGCAGCTTGGGGACAGCTAGGGATGAAAAACTGTTTTTT
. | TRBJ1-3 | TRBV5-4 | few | CASSLFGDSGNTIYF | TGTGCCAGCAGCTTGTTCGGAGACTCTGGAAACACCATATATTTT
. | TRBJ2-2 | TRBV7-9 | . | CASSKAGTHTGELFF | TGTGCCAGCAGCAAAGCCGGGACACACACCGGGGAGCTGTTTTTT
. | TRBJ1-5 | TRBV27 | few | CASSLPYLRERQPQHF | TGTGCCAGCAGTCTCCCGTATCTGAGGGAGCGGCAGCCCCAGCATTTT
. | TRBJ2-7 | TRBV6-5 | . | CASSRGYEQYF | TGTGCCAGCTCACGGGGGTACGAGCAGTACTTC
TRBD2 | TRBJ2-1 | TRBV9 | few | CASSLTGTSRYNEQFF | TGTGCCAGCAGCTTAACCGGGACTAGCAGGTACAATGAGCAGTTCTTC
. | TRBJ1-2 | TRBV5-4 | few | CASSVGGGEGTHYGYTF | TGTGCCAGCAGCGTGGGGGGAGGAGAAGGGACTCACTATGGCTACACCTTC
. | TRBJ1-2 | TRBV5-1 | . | CASSLEGTRGYIF | TGCGCCAGCAGCTTGGAAGGGACCAGGGGCTACATCTTC
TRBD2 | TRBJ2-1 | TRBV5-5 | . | CASSLGGSGRAYEQFF | TGTGCCAGCAGCTTGGGTGGTAGCGGGAGGGCCTATGAGCAGTTCTTC